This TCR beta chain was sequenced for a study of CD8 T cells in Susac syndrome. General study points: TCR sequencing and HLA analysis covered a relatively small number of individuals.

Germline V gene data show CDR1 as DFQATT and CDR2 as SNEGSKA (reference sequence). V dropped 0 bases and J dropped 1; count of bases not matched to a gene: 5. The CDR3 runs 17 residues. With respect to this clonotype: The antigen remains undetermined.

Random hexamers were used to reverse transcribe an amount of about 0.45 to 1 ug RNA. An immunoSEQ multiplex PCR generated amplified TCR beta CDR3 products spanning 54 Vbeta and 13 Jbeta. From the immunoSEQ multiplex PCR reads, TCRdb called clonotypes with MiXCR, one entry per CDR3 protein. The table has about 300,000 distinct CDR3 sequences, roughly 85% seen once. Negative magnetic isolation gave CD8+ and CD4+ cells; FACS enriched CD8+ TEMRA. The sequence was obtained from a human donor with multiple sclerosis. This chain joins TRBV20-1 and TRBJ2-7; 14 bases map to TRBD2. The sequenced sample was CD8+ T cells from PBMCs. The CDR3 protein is CSARDRTSGRRSYEQYF. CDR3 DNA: TGCAGTGCTAGAGATAGGACTAGCGGGAGGAGGTCCTACGAGCAGTACTTC.